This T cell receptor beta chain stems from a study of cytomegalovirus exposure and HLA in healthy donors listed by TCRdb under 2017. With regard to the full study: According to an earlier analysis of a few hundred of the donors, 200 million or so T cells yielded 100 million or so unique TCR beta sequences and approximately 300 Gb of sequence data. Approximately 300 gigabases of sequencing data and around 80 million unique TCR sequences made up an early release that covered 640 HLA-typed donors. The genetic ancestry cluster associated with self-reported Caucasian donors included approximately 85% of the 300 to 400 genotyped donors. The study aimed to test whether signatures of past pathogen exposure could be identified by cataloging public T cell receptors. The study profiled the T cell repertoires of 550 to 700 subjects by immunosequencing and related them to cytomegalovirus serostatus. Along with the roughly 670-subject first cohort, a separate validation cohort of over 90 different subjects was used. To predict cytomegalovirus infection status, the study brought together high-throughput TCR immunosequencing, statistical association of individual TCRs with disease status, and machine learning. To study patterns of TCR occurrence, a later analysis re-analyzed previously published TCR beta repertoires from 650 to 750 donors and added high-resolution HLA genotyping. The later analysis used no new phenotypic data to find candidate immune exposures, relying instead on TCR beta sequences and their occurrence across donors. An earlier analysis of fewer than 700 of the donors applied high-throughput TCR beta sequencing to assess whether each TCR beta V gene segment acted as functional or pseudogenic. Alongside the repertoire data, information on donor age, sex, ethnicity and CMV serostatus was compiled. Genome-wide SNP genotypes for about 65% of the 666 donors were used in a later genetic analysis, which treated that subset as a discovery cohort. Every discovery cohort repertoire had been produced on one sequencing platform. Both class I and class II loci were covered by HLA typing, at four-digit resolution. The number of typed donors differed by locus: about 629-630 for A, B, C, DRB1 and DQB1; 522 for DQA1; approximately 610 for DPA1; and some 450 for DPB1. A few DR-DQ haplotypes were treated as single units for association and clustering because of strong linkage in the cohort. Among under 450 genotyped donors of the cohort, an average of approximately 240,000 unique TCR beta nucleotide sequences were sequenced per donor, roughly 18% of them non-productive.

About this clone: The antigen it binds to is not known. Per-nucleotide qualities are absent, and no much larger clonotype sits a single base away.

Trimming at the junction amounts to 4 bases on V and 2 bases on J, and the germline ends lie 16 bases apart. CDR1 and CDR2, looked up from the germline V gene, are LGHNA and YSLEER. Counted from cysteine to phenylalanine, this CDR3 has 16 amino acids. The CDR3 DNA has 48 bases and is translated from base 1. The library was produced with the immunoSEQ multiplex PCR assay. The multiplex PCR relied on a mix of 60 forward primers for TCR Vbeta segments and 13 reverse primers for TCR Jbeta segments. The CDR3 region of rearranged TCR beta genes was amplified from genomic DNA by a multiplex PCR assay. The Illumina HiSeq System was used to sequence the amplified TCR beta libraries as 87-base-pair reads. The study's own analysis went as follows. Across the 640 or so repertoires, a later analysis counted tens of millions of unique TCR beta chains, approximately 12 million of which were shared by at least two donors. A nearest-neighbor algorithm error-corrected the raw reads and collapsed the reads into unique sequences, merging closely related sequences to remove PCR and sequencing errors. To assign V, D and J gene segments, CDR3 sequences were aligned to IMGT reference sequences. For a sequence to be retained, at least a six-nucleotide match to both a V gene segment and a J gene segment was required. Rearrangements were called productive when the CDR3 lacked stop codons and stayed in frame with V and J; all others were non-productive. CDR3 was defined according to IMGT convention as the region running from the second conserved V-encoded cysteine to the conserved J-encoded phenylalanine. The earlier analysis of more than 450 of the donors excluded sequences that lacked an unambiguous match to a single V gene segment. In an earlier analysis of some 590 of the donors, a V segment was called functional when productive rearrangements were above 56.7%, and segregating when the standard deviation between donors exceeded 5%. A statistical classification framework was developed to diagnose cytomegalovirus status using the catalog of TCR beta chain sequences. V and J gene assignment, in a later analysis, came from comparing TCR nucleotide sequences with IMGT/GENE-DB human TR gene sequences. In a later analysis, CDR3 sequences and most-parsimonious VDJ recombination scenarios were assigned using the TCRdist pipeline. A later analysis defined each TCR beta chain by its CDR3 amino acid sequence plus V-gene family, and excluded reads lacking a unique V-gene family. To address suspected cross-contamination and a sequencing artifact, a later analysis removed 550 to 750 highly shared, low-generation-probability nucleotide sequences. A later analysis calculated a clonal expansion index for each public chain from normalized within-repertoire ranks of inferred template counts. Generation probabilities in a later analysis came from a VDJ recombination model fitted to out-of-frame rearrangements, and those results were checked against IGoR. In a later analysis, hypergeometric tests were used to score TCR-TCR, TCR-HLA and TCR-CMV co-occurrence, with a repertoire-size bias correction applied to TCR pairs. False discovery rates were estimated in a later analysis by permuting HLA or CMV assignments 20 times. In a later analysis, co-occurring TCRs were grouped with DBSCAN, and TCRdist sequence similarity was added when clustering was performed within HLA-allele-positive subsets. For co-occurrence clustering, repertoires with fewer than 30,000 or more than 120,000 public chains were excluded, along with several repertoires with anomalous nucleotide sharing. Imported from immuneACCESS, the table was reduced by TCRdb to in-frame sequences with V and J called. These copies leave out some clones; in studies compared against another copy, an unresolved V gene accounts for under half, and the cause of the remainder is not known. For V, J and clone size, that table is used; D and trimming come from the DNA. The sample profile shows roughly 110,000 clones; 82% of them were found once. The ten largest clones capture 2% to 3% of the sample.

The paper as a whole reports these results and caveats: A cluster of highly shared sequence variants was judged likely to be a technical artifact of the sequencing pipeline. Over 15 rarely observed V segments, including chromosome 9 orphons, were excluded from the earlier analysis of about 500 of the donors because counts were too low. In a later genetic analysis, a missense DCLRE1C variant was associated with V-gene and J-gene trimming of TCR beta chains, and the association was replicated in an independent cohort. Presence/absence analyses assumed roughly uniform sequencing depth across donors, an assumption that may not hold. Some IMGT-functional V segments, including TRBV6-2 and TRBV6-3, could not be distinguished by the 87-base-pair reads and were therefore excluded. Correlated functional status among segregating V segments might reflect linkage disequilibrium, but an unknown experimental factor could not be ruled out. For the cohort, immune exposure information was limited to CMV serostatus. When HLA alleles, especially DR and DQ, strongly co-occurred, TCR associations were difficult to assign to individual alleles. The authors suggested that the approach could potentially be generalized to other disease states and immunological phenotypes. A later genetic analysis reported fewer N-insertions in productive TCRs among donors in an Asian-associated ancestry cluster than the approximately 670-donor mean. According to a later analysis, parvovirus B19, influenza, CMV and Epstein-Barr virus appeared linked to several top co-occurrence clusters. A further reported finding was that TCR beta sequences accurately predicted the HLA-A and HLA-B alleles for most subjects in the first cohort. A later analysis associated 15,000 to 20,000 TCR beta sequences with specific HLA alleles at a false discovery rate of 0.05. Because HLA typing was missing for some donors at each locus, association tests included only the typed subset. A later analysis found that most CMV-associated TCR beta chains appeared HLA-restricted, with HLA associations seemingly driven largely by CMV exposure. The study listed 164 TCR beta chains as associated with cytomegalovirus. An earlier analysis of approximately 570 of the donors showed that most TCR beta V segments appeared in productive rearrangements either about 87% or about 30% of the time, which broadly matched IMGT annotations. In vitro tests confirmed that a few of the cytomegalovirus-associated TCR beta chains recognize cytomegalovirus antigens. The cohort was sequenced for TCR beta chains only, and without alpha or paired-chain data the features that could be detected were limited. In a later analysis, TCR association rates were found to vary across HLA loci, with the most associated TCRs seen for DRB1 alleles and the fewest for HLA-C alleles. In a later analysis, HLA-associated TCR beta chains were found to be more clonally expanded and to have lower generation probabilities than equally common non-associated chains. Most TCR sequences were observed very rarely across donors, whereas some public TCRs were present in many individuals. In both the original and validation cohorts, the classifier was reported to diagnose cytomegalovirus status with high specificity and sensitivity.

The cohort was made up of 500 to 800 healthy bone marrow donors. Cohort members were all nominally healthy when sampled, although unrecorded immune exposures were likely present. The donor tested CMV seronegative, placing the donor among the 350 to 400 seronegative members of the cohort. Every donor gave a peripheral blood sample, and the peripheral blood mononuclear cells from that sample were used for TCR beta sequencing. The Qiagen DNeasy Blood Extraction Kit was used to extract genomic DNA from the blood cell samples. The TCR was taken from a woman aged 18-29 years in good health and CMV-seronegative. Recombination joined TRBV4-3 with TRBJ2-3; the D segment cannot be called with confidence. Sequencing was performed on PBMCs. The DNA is TGCGCCAGCAGCCCCCCGGTGGATCGGGTCACAGATACGCAGTATTTT. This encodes CASSPPVDRVTDTQYF.